Listed below are T cell receptor beta chains from one sample, sequenced in a study of T cells in Graves' hyperthyroidism and ophthalmopathy. Each CDR3 protein is one row after TCRdb ran MiXCR on the multiplex PCR reads. The profile shows about 260,000 distinct CDR3 sequences, approximately 16% of them singletons. The material sequenced was blood. These receptors all stem from a woman aged 18-29 years with Graves' ophthalmopathy. The CDR3 runs from the conserved cysteine through the conserved F or W. The order of the fields is V gene, D gene, J gene, clone size, CDR3 protein, CDR3 DNA. The D gene is left open where the match is weak. A clone size is listed for some rows: how often the clone was seen (once, few, many), or a class if it is expanded.

V: TRBV30
D: NA
J: TRBJ1-1
size: many
CDR3: CAWNRNRRNTEAFF
DNA: TGTGCCTGGAACAGAAACAGGAGGAACACTGAAGCTTTCTTT

V: TRBV24-1
D: NA
J: TRBJ2-1
size: many
CDR3: CATSDGRDWQYNEQFF
DNA: TGTGCCACCAGTGACGGACGGGACTGGCAATACAATGAGCAGTTCTTC

V: TRBV5-1
D: TRBD1
J: TRBJ2-7
size: NA
CDR3: CASSSGQSAYEQYF
DNA: TGCGCCAGCAGCTCGGGACAGTCAGCCTACGAGCAGTACTTC

V: TRBV15
D: NA
J: TRBJ1-2
size: many
CDR3: CATSRDRQGYGYTF
DNA: TGTGCCACCAGCAGAGATCGTCAGGGCTATGGCTACACCTTC

V: TRBV18
D: NA
J: TRBJ1-2
size: many
CDR3: CASSPRAGNYGYTF
DNA: TGTGCCAGCTCACCACGCGCAGGCAACTATGGCTACACCTTC

V: TRBV4-2
D: NA
J: TRBJ2-5
size: many
CDR3: CASSQAGEETQYF
DNA: TGTGCCAGCAGCCAAGCGGGGGAAGAGACCCAGTACTTC

V: TRBV28
D: TRBD1
J: TRBJ1-5
size: NA
CDR3: CASSPGQGLPQHF
DNA: TGTGCCAGCAGTCCGGGACAGGGATTGCCCCAGCATTTT

V: TRBV28
D: NA
J: TRBJ2-7
size: many
CDR3: CASSGGYEQYF
DNA: TGTGCCAGCAGCGGGGGCTACGAGCAGTACTTC

V: TRBV19
D: TRBD2
J: TRBJ2-1
size: many
CDR3: CASTSGTTIADEQFF
DNA: TGTGCCAGTACTAGCGGGACGACGATAGCGGATGAGCAGTTCTTC

V: TRBV28
D: TRBD2
J: TRBJ2-7
size: NA
CDR3: CASRPGLAGGSLYEQYF
DNA: TGTGCCAGCAGACCCGGACTAGCGGGAGGCTCACTCTACGAGCAGTACTTC

V: TRBV9
D: NA
J: TRBJ2-2
size: many
CDR3: CASSVAGAAGELFF
DNA: TGTGCCAGCAGCGTAGCGGGGGCCGCCGGGGAGCTGTTTTTT

V: TRBV4-1
D: NA
J: TRBJ2-1
size: NA
CDR3: CASSQLGGQGRNEQFF
DNA: TGCGCCAGCAGCCAACTAGGCGGGCAGGGTAGAAATGAGCAGTTCTTC

V: TRBV7-9
D: NA
J: TRBJ1-2
size: many
CDR3: CASSPQGADFYGYTF
DNA: TGTGCCAGCAGCCCCCAAGGCGCCGACTTCTATGGCTACACCTTC

V: TRBV7-9
D: TRBD1
J: TRBJ2-7
size: many
CDR3: CASRDSPSSEQYF
DNA: TGTGCCAGCCGGGACAGTCCCTCTTCGGAGCAGTACTTC

V: TRBV3-1
D: TRBD2
J: TRBJ2-7
size: many
CDR3: CASSPMTGGSNEQYF
DNA: TGTGCCAGCAGCCCTATGACGGGAGGGAGCAACGAGCAGTACTTC

V: TRBV5-1
D: TRBD2
J: TRBJ2-1
size: many
CDR3: CASSWATGTSGRDEQFF
DNA: TGCGCCAGCAGCTGGGCTACCGGGACTAGCGGGAGGGATGAGCAGTTCTTC

V: TRBV6-2/TRBV6-3
D: NA
J: TRBJ1-5
size: NA
CDR3: CASSYRQPQHF
DNA: TGTGCCAGCAGTTACCGACAGCCCCAGCATTTT

V: TRBV19
D: TRBD1
J: TRBJ1-5
size: many
CDR3: CASSSPGQGADQPQHF
DNA: TGTGCCAGTAGTTCCCCAGGACAGGGGGCGGATCAGCCCCAGCATTTT

V: TRBV20-1
D: TRBD2
J: TRBJ2-5
size: many
CDR3: CSATSGGRIEETQYF
DNA: TGCAGTGCTACTAGCGGTGGGCGGATTGAGGAGACCCAGTACTTC

V: TRBV28
D: NA
J: TRBJ2-7
size: many
CDR3: CASSFRVYEQYF
DNA: TGTGCCAGCAGCTTTAGAGTCTACGAGCAGTACTTC

V: TRBV29-1
D: NA
J: TRBJ2-7
size: many
CDR3: CSVVGLSYEQYF
DNA: TGCAGCGTTGTCGGATTGAGCTACGAGCAGTACTTC

V: TRBV14
D: NA
J: TRBJ2-7
size: many
CDR3: CASSPLWKQNSYEQYF
DNA: TGTGCCAGCAGCCCCCTCTGGAAACAAAACTCCTACGAGCAGTACTTC

V: TRBV20-1
D: NA
J: TRBJ1-1
size: few
CDR3: CSARGPGGRAFF
DNA: TGCAGTGCTAGGGGCCCTGGCGGGAGGGCTTTCTTT

V: TRBV4-1
D: TRBD1
J: TRBJ2-7
size: few
CDR3: CASSQGGQGPYEQYF
DNA: TGCGCCAGCAGCCAAGGGGGACAGGGACCCTACGAGCAGTACTTC

V: TRBV28
D: TRBD2
J: TRBJ2-1
size: many
CDR3: CASRLAGVSNNEQFF
DNA: TGTGCCAGCAGACTAGCGGGAGTATCCAACAATGAGCAGTTCTTC

V: TRBV7-2
D: NA
J: TRBJ1-3
size: many
CDR3: CASSPRVTSGNTIYF
DNA: TGTGCCAGCAGCCCAAGGGTTACCTCTGGAAACACCATATATTTT

V: TRBV27
D: NA
J: TRBJ2-1
size: NA
CDR3: CASSLGHSRSYNEQFF
DNA: TGTGCCAGCAGTTTAGGTCACAGCCGCTCCTACAATGAGCAGTTCTTC

V: TRBV7-8
D: NA
J: TRBJ1-1
size: many
CDR3: CASSPGGPHTEAFF
DNA: TGTGCCAGCAGCCCCGGTGGGCCTCACACTGAAGCTTTCTTT

V: TRBV18
D: NA
J: TRBJ2-2
size: NA
CDR3: CASSPHHIATLNTGELFF
DNA: TGTGCCAGCTCACCTCACCACATAGCAACTTTAAACACCGGGGAGCTGTTTTTT

V: TRBV6-9
D: NA
J: TRBJ1-2
size: NA
CDR3: CASSYGPGAGRRGYGYTF
DNA: TGTGCCAGCAGTTATGGTCCGGGGGCAGGGAGGCGAGGCTATGGCTACACCTTC

V: TRBV7-9
D: NA
J: TRBJ2-7
size: many
CDR3: CASSSSGVGDGYEQYF
DNA: TGTGCCAGCAGCTCCAGTGGGGTAGGGGATGGCTACGAGCAGTACTTC